The T cell receptor (beta chain) under discussion was sequenced for a study of response to subunit inactivated influenza vaccine. TCRdb re-analysed the RT-PCR reads in MiXCR, keeping a single row per CDR3 protein. The repertoire holds around 580,000 distinct CDR3 sequences, with about 12% as singletons. Study-wide points: Each seasonal influenza vaccination recruits few new T cells, the authors suggested.

Deletions cut 3 bases from V and 7 bases from J, with 13 bases between. The CDR3 runs 13 residues. Per the germline V gene, CDR1 is SGHRS and CDR2 is YFSETQ. The table lists this clonotype with many counts. As yet, its antigen is unknown. This receptor was obtained from a man in his fifties or sixties who received an inactivated influenza vaccine. The chain uses TRBV5-1 and TRBJ1-1; TRBD1 is a possible D gene (5 bases). The source material was PBMCs from blood, sampled on the day of vaccination. CDR3 bases: TGCGCCAGCAGCTACGACAGCGAGATTGAAGCTTTCTTT. Encoded protein: CASSYDSEIEAFF.